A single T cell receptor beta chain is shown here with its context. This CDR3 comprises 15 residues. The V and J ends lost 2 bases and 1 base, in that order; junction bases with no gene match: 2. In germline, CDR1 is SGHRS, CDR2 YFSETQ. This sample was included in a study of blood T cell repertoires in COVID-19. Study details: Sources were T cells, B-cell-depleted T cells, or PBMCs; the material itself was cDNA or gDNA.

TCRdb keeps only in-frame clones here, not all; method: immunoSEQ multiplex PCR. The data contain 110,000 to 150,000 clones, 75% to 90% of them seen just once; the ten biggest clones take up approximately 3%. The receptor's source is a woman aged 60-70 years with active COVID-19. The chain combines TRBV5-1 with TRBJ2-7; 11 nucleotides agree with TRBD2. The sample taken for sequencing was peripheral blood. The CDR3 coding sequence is TGCGCCAGCAGCTTCGGGACTAGCGGTTCCTACGAGCAGTACTTC. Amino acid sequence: CASSFGTSGSYEQYF.